One sample yielded the 14 T cell receptor beta chains listed below, sequenced in a study of molecular identifiers for immune sequencing clone quantification. One entry per CDR3 protein, called by TCRdb with MiXCR from the PCR reads. Altogether under 350,000 distinct CDR3 sequences are present, under 25% being singletons, with the ten largest covering 0.65% to 0.75%. Specimen: naive CD8+ T cells from blood, with Jurkat cell RNA spiked in. Sample subset: FACS-sorted CD8+CD4-CCR7+CD45RA+ naive T cells. The receptors here all came from a human donor in good health. Some libraries in this study had Jurkat cell RNA spiked in.

The table lists this clonotype with many counts. The chain links TRBV28 to TRBJ2-6, with 9 bases matching TRBD2. The CDR3 is 18 amino acids. Germline CDR1 and CDR2: MDHEN and SYDVKM. Germline trimming cut 1 base from V and 0 bases from J; bases unmatched to any gene: 4. CDR3 in amino acids: CASSLFSSGASGANVLTF. The CDR3 DNA reads as TGTGCCAGCAGTTTATTCTCTAGCGGGGCCTCTGGGGCCAACGTCCTGACTTTC.

The V gene is TRBV2, the J gene TRBJ2-3; D possibly uses TRBD1 or TRBD2 (5 bases each). V was shortened by 2 bases and J by 2 bases, with 20 bases between the two germline ends. This CDR3 spans 18 amino acids. Germline-derived CDR1 and CDR2 are SNHLY and FYNNEI. The CDR3 DNA reads TGTGCCAGCAGTGAATTTGGGCGTTCGGGGACCTACACAGATACGCAGTATTTT. Its translation: CASSEFGRSGTYTDTQYF.

For this clonotype: Without the conserved terminal phenylalanine or tryptophan, this CDR3 likely stems from a read error. V and J are TRBV19 and TRBJ1-1; 8 nucleotides line up with TRBD1. The V gene end was trimmed by 0 bases and the J gene end by 4 bases; junction bases not matched to a gene: 7. CDR1 is LNHDA, CDR2 SQIVND, per germline (reference sequence). The CDR3 contains 16 residues. The CDR3, as DNA: TGTGCCAGTAGTATAGACCCGGACAGGGCGACCACTGAAGCTTTCCTT. It yields the protein CASSIDPDRATTEAFL.

Worth noting for this clonotype: One junction end disagrees with the germline gene, perhaps due to a read error. The V call is TRBV7-3, the J call TRBJ2-1; 7 bases line up with TRBD1. CDR1 and CDR2 (germline): SGHTA, FQGTGA. CDR3 size: 16 residues. CDR3 DNA sequence: TGTGCCACCAGCTTAGGGGCCGGGACAGTGGGCGATGAGCAGTTCTTC. Translated, it gives CATSLGAGTVGDEQFF.

This clonotype came up a few times. The chain uses TRBV7-6 and TRBJ2-3; no clear D. Germline loops: CDR1 SGHVS, CDR2 FNYEAQ. Trimming left V 6 bases short and J 1 base short, with 11 bases between. CDR3 size: 14 residues. As DNA, the CDR3 is TGTGCCAGCAGATCAGGCGGTGGCACAGATACGCAGTATTTT. This encodes CASRSGGGTDTQYF. Full variable domain (rest looked up from reference TRBV7-6 and TRBJ2-3): GAGVSQSPRYKVTKRGQDVALRCDPISGHVSLYWYRQALGQGPEFLTYFNYEAQQDKSGLPNDRFSAERPEGSISTLTIQRTEQRDSAMYRCASRSGGGTDTQYFGPGTRLTVL.

Note on this clonotype: A clone one base away is much larger, so this may be a read error. The chain carries TRBV28 and TRBJ2-7; no clear D gene. CDR1 is MDHEN, CDR2 SYDVKM, per germline. The CDR3 consists of 15 residues. CDR3 sequence (DNA): TGTGCCAGCAGTCTGACGCGGTTAGGCTCCTACGGGCAGTACTTC. The encoded protein is CASSLTRLGSYGQYF. Supplemented by reference TRBV28 and TRBJ2-7, the full variable domain reads DVKVTQSSRYLVKRTGEKVFLECVQDMDHENMFWYRQDPGLGLRLIYFSYDVKMKEKGDIPEGYSVSREKKERFSLILESASTNQTSMYLCASSLTRLGSYGQYFGPGTRLTVT.

The rearrangement joins TRBV13 to TRBJ1-2; 8 nucleotides align to TRBD1. Germline assignment: CDR1 PRHDT and CDR2 FYEKMQ (reference sequence). Losses at the gene ends were 5 bases for V and 3 bases for J; bases not matched to a gene: 5. There are 14 residues in the CDR3. The CDR3 DNA reads TGTGCCAGCAGCGCCGGACAGGGAGACTATGGCTACACCTTC. Amino acid sequence: CASSAGQGDYGYTF.

The V gene is TRBV4-3, the J gene TRBJ2-1, with 14 bases aligning to TRBD2. Germline loops: CDR1 LGHNA, CDR2 YSLEER. This CDR3 has 17 amino acids. V lost 4 bases, J lost 6 bases, and 8 bases stayed unmatched. CDR3 region: CASSPGLAGVLGNEQFF. In nucleotides, the CDR3 is TGCGCCAGCAGCCCGGGACTAGCGGGAGTTTTGGGCAATGAGCAGTTCTTC.

This clonotype was recorded a few times. The chain carries TRBV6-2 or TRBV6-3 and TRBJ1-1; D unresolved. This CDR3 region has 12 residues. The V gene's germline CDR1 is MNHEY and CDR2 SVGEGT. Between the trimmed V and J ends, which lost 5 bases and 7 bases, there was a span of 11 bases. The CDR3 nucleotides read TGTGCCAGCAGTCCCGGGGTACTTGAAGCTTTCTTT. This encodes CASSPGVLEAFF.

About this clonotype: A much larger clone lies a single base off, so this may be a read error. The rearrangement uses TRBV9 and TRBJ1-1; 8 bases match TRBD1. CDR3 length: 13 amino acids. Germline V CDR1 and CDR2: SGDLS, YYNGEE. CDR3 in DNA: TGTGTCAGCAGCACAGGGGGTAACACTGAAGCTTTCTTT. Its protein product is CVSSTGGNTEAFF.

This clonotype was picked up many times. The chain employs TRBV12-3 or TRBV12-4 and TRBJ1-5; possible D gene TRBD1, 5 bases. The length of the CDR3 is 17 residues. V lost 2 bases and J lost 3, with 17 bases in between. CDR3 DNA sequence: TGTGCCAGCAGTTTACTTTCGGGGCAGGGACTCAATCAGCCCCAGCATTTT. Translation: CASSLLSGQGLNQPQHF.

This clonotype was found many times. CDR3 DNA: TGCGCCAGCAGCTCCGTACTAGCGGACCTCCAAGATACGCAGTATTTT. Amino acids: CASSSVLADLQDTQYF. This chain links TRBV5-1 with TRBJ2-3, with 8 bases lining up with TRBD2. J lost 5 bases, V lost 3 bases, and 11 bases had no gene match. The germline V gene has CDR1 SGHRS and CDR2 YFSETQ. CDR3 length equals 16 residues.

V is TRBV20-1 and J is TRBJ1-1; TRBD1 aligns across 9 bases. J lost 5 bases, V lost 0 bases, and 25 bases had no gene match. The CDR3 is 21 residues long. Germline-derived CDR1 and CDR2 are DFQATT and SNEGSKA (reference sequence). CDR3 sequence: CSARDPGPMIGQGNGVTEAFF. In DNA, the CDR3 is TGCAGTGCTAGAGATCCAGGCCCGATGATCGGACAGGGGAACGGAGTGACTGAAGCTTTCTTT.

This clonotype was detected a few times. The chain is built from TRBV3-1 and TRBJ2-3; 9 bases are a match to TRBD2. Germline values: CDR1 LGHDT, CDR2 YNNKEL (reference sequence). Trimming cost V 0 bases and J 3 bases; bases outside gene matches: 7. The CDR3 length is 17 residues. The CDR3 here is CASSQEASGIWTDTQYF. CDR3 in DNA: TGTGCCAGCAGCCAAGAGGCTAGCGGGATCTGGACAGATACGCAGTATTTT.